These 25 T cell receptor beta chains came from one sample sequenced in a study of T cells after yellow fever vaccination. TCRdb called the 5' RACE reads again in MiXCR, with one record for every CDR3 protein. The repertoire consists of under 300,000 distinct CDR3 sequences, with approximately 6.8% occurring once and the leading ten covering 0.8% to 1.2%. The sequenced sample was CD4+ T cells sorted from PBMCs, obtained on the day of the yellow fever booster vaccination. These receptors all come from a man aged 25 to 40 who received the YFV17D yellow fever vaccine.

This clonotype appeared many times. V is TRBV7-2 and J is TRBJ2-5, with D possibly called TRBD1 or TRBD2 (5 bases each). V lost 5 bases and J 5 bases, leaving 12 bases between the germline ends. Per the germline V gene, CDR1 is SGHTA and CDR2 is FQGNSA. The CDR3 covers 13 residues. DNA for the CDR3: TGTGCCAGCAGCCCACGGGGCGGCGAGACCCAGTACTTC. Translation: CASSPRGGETQYF. Supplemented by reference TRBV7-2 and TRBJ2-5, the full variable domain reads GAGVSQSPSNKVTEKGKDVELRCDPISGHTALYWYRQSLGQGLEFLIYFQGNSAPDKSGLPSDRFSAERTGGSVSTLTIQRTQQEDSAVYLCASSPRGGETQYFGPGTRLLVL.

The chain joins TRBV18 to TRBJ1-5; no firm D call. There are 15 residues in the CDR3. CDR1 and CDR2 (germline): KGHSH, LQKENI. The V end lost 4 bases, the J end lost 2 bases, and 12 bases lay between the germline ends. CDR3 coding DNA: TGTGCCAGCTCACTAGACGGGGTCGGCAATCAGCCCCAGCATTTT. Translation gives CASSLDGVGNQPQHF.

The genes are TRBV28 and TRBJ1-1, with 7 bases fitting TRBD1. This CDR3 has 14 amino acids. The V and J ends lost 6 bases and 5 bases, in that order; junction bases with no gene match: 9. Germline CDR1 is MDHEN and CDR2 is SYDVKM. The CDR3: CASRLRGGRTEAFF. The CDR3, as DNA: TGTGCCAGCAGACTTCGAGGGGGCCGTACTGAAGCTTTCTTT.

This clonotype was seen many times. The chain links TRBV5-6 to TRBJ2-1; 9 bases match TRBD1. Trimming at V came to 3 bases and at J to 1 base, leaving 5 bases not matched to a gene. Germline loops: CDR1 SGHDT, CDR2 YYEEEE. The CDR3 sequence is 16 residues long. The CDR3 nucleotides are TGTGCCAGCAGCTCCAAGGGGACAGGGTCCTACAATGAGCAGTTCTTC. Amino acids: CASSSKGTGSYNEQFF.

There are many counts of this clonotype. This CDR3 reads CASSFSGRIHEQYF. The CDR3 nucleotides read TGTGCCAGCAGTTTTAGCGGGAGGATCCACGAGCAGTACTTC. J is TRBJ2-7 and V is TRBV28; 10 bases align to TRBD2. CDR3 length: 14 residues. Germline V CDR1 and CDR2: MDHEN, SYDVKM. V lost 3 bases to trimming and J lost 5 bases; unmatched junction nucleotides: 4.

This clonotype was counted between two and nine times. This chain uses TRBV12-3 or TRBV12-4 with TRBJ1-5; D is uncertain. This CDR3 has 16 residues. Deletions cut 3 bases from V and 2 bases from J, with 14 bases between. As DNA, the CDR3 is TGTGCCAGCAGTTTCATCGGGGTGGGAGGCAATCAGCCCCAGCATTTT. As protein: CASSFIGVGGNQPQHF.

Only a few counts were recorded for this clonotype. The chain joins TRBV7-2 to TRBJ2-7; 7 bases map to TRBD1. Germline V gene sequence: CDR1 SGHTA, CDR2 FQGNSA. The CDR3 length is 12 residues. Losses at the gene ends were 6 bases for V and 7 bases for J; bases not matched to a gene: 6. The CDR3 loop reads CASSLQTGEQYF. The CDR3 region has the DNA TGTGCCAGCAGTCTCCAGACAGGGGAGCAGTACTTC.

This clonotype was seen only a few times. V usage is TRBV7-2 and J usage is TRBJ2-1, with 10 bases aligning to TRBD2. After removal of 5 bases from V and 7 bases from J, the junction contained 14 bases not matched to a gene. The CDR3 totals 17 residues. Germline V gene lookup returns CDR1 SGHTA and CDR2 FQGNSA. The CDR3 DNA is TGTGCCAGCAGCCCCCCTCAGGGAGCGGGAGGGCCGAATGAGCAGTTCTTC. It codes for CASSPPQGAGGPNEQFF. The full variable domain, its missing parts supplied by reference TRBV7-2 and TRBJ2-1, is GAGVSQSPSNKVTEKGKDVELRCDPISGHTALYWYRQSLGQGLEFLIYFQGNSAPDKSGLPSDRFSAERTGGSVSTLTIQRTQQEDSAVYLCASSPPQGAGGPNEQFFGPGTRLTVL.

This clonotype was observed at least ten times. The gene calls are TRBV4-3 and TRBJ2-3; unclear D gene. The CDR3 loop spans 16 amino acids. Looked up from germline, CDR1 is LGHNA and CDR2 is YSLEER. Trimming took off 1 base at V and 3 bases at J, with 14 bases between the two ends. In DNA form, the CDR3 reads TGCGCCAGCAGCCAAGGGAAAGGAATTTGGACAGATACGCAGTATTTT. Translating gives CASSQGKGIWTDTQYF.

In this sample, this clonotype turned up many times. The rearrangement uses TRBV7-9 and TRBJ2-3; a possible D gene is TRBD2 (5 bases). Germline CDR1 reads SEHNR; CDR2 reads FQNEAQ (reference sequence). V lost 0 bases to trimming and J lost 7 bases, with 14 bases between them. The CDR3 contains 15 residues. The DNA for the CDR3 is TGTGCCAGCAGCTTAGCGCTCGGACGGGGAAATACGCAGTATTTT. It codes for CASSLALGRGNTQYF.

In its sample, this clonotype was seen many times. V usage is TRBV21-1 and J usage is TRBJ1-5; no check of the table's D call, TRBD1, against the DNA was made. TRBV21-1 is assigned pseudogene status. This CDR3 comprises 19 residues. The CDR3 protein is CASSSLPLRDREVRQPQHF. CDR3 DNA sequence: TGTGCCAGCAGCAGTCTTCCGCTCCGGGACAGGGAAGTCCGTCAGCCCCAGCATTTT.

In this sample, this clonotype turned up many times. The V gene is TRBV6-1, the J gene TRBJ2-2, with 7 bases that match TRBD1. Losses at the gene ends were 6 bases for V and 8 bases for J; bases not matched to a gene: 9. In germline, CDR1 is MNHNS, CDR2 SASEGT. CDR3 length equals 14 residues. CDR3 nucleotides: TGTGCCAGCAGCCTGGACAGGATGTATGGGGAGCTGTTTTTT. Protein product: CASSLDRMYGELFF.

This clonotype was recorded at least ten times. The chain couples TRBV7-2 to TRBJ1-1; 10 positions match TRBD1. Trimming at V came to 6 bases and at J to 5 bases, leaving 12 bases not matched to a gene. Looked up from germline, CDR1 is SGHTA and CDR2 is FQGNSA. The CDR3 has 16 residues. CDR3 bases: TGTGCCAGCAGTCTTAGTATGGGACAGGGGAGGACTGAAGCTTTCTTT. Encoded protein: CASSLSMGQGRTEAFF. The full variable domain, in which reference TRBV7-2 and TRBJ1-1 provide the parts outside the CDR3, is GAGVSQSPSNKVTEKGKDVELRCDPISGHTALYWYRQSLGQGLEFLIYFQGNSAPDKSGLPSDRFSAERTGGSVSTLTIQRTQQEDSAVYLCASSLSMGQGRTEAFFGQGTRLTVV.

This clonotype was observed at least ten times. The chain has TRBV27 and TRBJ2-7, with 8 bases matching TRBD2. Per the germline V gene, CDR1 is MNHEY and CDR2 is SMNVEV (reference sequence). After removal of 5 bases from V and 0 bases from J, the junction contained 9 bases not matched to a gene. This CDR3 has 16 amino acids. CDR3 DNA sequence: TGTGCCAGCAGTCACACGCCGGGACTAGACTCCTACGAGCAGTACTTC. Amino acids: CASSHTPGLDSYEQYF.

This clonotype was detected only a few times. The rearrangement uses TRBV3-1 and TRBJ2-1; 12 nucleotides agree with TRBD2. Germline CDR1 and CDR2: LGHDT and YNNKEL (reference sequence). The CDR3 has 19 residues. V shed 0 bases, J shed 4 bases, and the junction held 10 bases outside the gene matches. The CDR3 sequence: CASSQEVGLAGLPYNEQFF. The CDR3, as DNA: TGTGCCAGCAGCCAAGAAGTGGGACTAGCGGGCCTGCCTTACAATGAGCAGTTCTTC.

The gene calls are TRBV18 and TRBJ1-6; 11 bases fit TRBD1. V shed 5 bases and J 1 base; nucleotides not matched to a gene: 7. Looked up from germline, CDR1 is KGHSH and CDR2 is LQKENI. The CDR3 covers 18 residues. The CDR3 sequence is CASSKIGQGASYNSPLHF. CDR3 in DNA: TGTGCCAGCTCAAAGATAGGACAGGGGGCGTCCTATAATTCACCCCTCCACTTT. The full variable domain, with the rest looked up from reference TRBV18 and TRBJ1-6, is NAGVMQNPRHLVRRRGQEARLRCSPMKGHSHVYWYRQLPEEGLKFMVYLQKENIIDESGMPKERFSAEFPKEGPSILRIQQVVRGDSAAYFCASSKIGQGASYNSPLHFGNGTRLTVT.

The V and J genes are TRBV7-9 and TRBJ2-5; D is unresolved. Between the trimmed V and J ends, which lost 3 bases and 6 bases, there was a span of 14 bases. Germline CDR1 reads SEHNR; CDR2 reads FQNEAQ (reference sequence). The CDR3 extends over 14 amino acids. The CDR3 nucleotides read TGTGCCAGCAGCTTGGCCGCTAGTCAACAGACCCAGTACTTC. Translating it yields CASSLAASQQTQYF.

This clonotype was detected many times. This chain joins TRBV20-1 and TRBJ2-5, with TRBD2 matching 13 bases. After removal of 5 bases from V and 5 bases from J, the junction contained 2 bases not matched to a gene. There are 13 residues in the CDR3. The germline V gene encodes CDR1 DFQATT and CDR2 SNEGSKA (reference sequence). CDR3 sequence: CSAWTSGSETQYF. The CDR3 DNA is TGCAGTGCTTGGACTAGCGGGAGTGAGACCCAGTACTTC.

The sample holds many counts of this clonotype. The chain couples TRBV29-1 to TRBJ1-1; D may be TRBD1 (5 bases). CDR3 size: 15 residues. The germline V gene encodes CDR1 SQVTM and CDR2 ANQGSEA. Trimming removed 3 bases at V and 0 bases at J, with 14 bases between. The CDR3 DNA follows: TGCAGCGTTGAGAACCCTGGACAACTGAACACTGAAGCTTTCTTT. Its translation is CSVENPGQLNTEAFF.

This clonotype was observed at least ten times. The J gene is TRBJ1-1, the V gene TRBV12-3 or TRBV12-4; 7 bases are shared with TRBD1. This CDR3 region has 15 residues. After removal of 5 bases from V and 0 bases from J, the junction contained 6 bases not matched to a gene. The CDR3 loop reads CASSPRGQLNTEAFF. The CDR3 DNA sequence: TGTGCCAGCAGTCCCCGGGGACAGCTGAACACTGAAGCTTTCTTT.

This clonotype turned up a few times. The V gene is TRBV5-5, the J gene TRBJ2-2; 9 bases agree with TRBD2. This CDR3 has 15 amino acids. The V gene end was trimmed by 3 bases and the J gene end by 2 bases; junction bases not matched to a gene: 2. The germline V gene encodes CDR1 SGHKS and CDR2 YYEKEE (reference sequence). CDR3 sequence (DNA): TGTGCCAGCAGCTGGCTAGCGGGAAACACCGGGGAGCTGTTTTTT. It translates to CASSWLAGNTGELFF.

This clonotype has ten or more counts. The chain is built from TRBV20-1 and TRBJ2-3; 7 nucleotides align to TRBD2. This CDR3 comprises 13 residues. CDR1 is DFQATT and CDR2 is SNEGSKA in the germline V gene (reference sequence). The V and J ends lost 3 bases and 3 bases, in that order; junction bases with no gene match: 3. DNA for the CDR3: TGCAGTGCTAGTCTAGCGGAAACAGATACGCAGTATTTT. Protein sequence: CSASLAETDTQYF.

On this clonotype itself: As the CDR3 is not closed by the conserved phenylalanine or tryptophan, this likely results from a read error. The genes are TRBV20-1 and TRBJ1-5; no reliable D call. Germline values: CDR1 DFQATT, CDR2 SNEGSKA (reference sequence). V lost 3 bases to trimming and J lost 3 bases, with 9 bases between them. This CDR3 has 13 amino acids. This CDR3 is CSASRQYNQPQHY. CDR3 sequence (DNA): TGCAGTGCTAGCAGGCAGTACAATCAGCCCCAGCATTAT.

This clonotype has at least ten counts. V usage is TRBV11-2 and J usage is TRBJ2-1; D not resolved. The CDR3 is 14 residues long. Between the trimmed V and J ends, which lost 0 bases and 5 bases, there was a span of 8 bases. The V gene's germline CDR1 is SGHAT and CDR2 FQNNGV. The DNA for the CDR3 is TGTGCCAGCAGCTTAGATCAAATAGACAATGAGCAGTTCTTC. This codes for CASSLDQIDNEQFF.

V is TRBV14 and J is TRBJ2-3, with D tentatively TRBD2 (7 bases). The V end was cut by 3 bases, the J end by 6 bases, with 19 bases between. This CDR3 spans 16 amino acids. CDR1 and CDR2 (germline): SGHDN, FVKESK. In nucleotides, the CDR3 is TGTGCCAGCAGCCACCTGGGGGCGGGAGTCGCGGATACGCAGTATTTT. This translates into CASSHLGAGVADTQYF.